Following are 24 T cell receptor beta chains from one sample sequenced in a study of blood T cells in healthy people across ages. PCR was performed a second time for about 7 to 12 cycles using a sample-barcoded 5' primer and a J-beta primer mix. TCRdb processed the 5' RACE reads anew with MiXCR; each CDR3 protein has one entry. The sample lists 500,000 to 600,000 distinct CDR3 sequences; 25% to 30% were seen once. The sequencing input was blood. These TCRs come from a woman in her sixties or seventies in good health.

V usage is TRBV7-9 and J usage is TRBJ2-1, with D possibly being TRBD1 (6 bases). Trimming took off 5 bases at V and 9 bases at J, with 11 bases between the two ends. This CDR3 contains 12 residues. The germline V gene has CDR1 SEHNR and CDR2 FQNEAQ (reference sequence). This chain's CDR3 is CASSPRGGEQFF. CDR3 sequence (DNA): TGTGCCAGCAGCCCGAGAGGGGGTGAGCAGTTCTTC.

The CDR3 DNA is TGTGCCAGCAGTTACGGGAGGTACCAGACCCAGTACTTC. It codes for CASSYGRYQTQYF. This chain joins TRBV6-5 and TRBJ2-5, with D tentatively TRBD2 (6 bases). Trimming pared 2 bases from V and 6 bases from J, leaving 10 bases between. The germline V gene has CDR1 MNHEY and CDR2 SVGAGI. This CDR3 comprises 13 residues.

This chain connects TRBV24-1 to TRBJ1-5; unclear D gene. The CDR3 totals 12 residues. Germline-derived CDR1 and CDR2 are KGHDR and SFDVKD. V lost 5 bases and J lost 5, with 6 bases in between. CDR3 bases: TGTGCCACCAGTGGACCGGATCAGCCCCAGCATTTT. Its protein is CATSGPDQPQHF.

In this sample, this clonotype turned up once. The gene calls are TRBV13 and TRBJ2-3; D might be TRBD1 (5 bases). V was pared by 2 bases and J by 8 bases, with 17 bases between. Germline values: CDR1 PRHDT, CDR2 FYEKMQ (reference sequence). The CDR3 runs 15 residues. The CDR3 sequence: CASSLRWQGRSTQYF. The DNA of the CDR3 is TGTGCCAGCAGCTTAAGGTGGCAGGGAAGGTCTACGCAGTATTTT.

The chain has TRBV24-1 and TRBJ2-1, with 8 bases matching TRBD1. Germline V gene sequence: CDR1 KGHDR, CDR2 SFDVKD. The CDR3 totals 15 residues. V shed 5 bases and J 7 bases; nucleotides not matched to a gene: 9. This CDR3 reads CATSAPGGQGNEQFF. The CDR3 DNA follows: TGTGCCACCAGTGCACCAGGGGGCCAAGGTAATGAGCAGTTCTTC.

This clonotype was seen a handful of times. The V call is TRBV10-3, the J call TRBJ1-4; D is unclear. CDR3 length equals 13 residues. The V end lost 4 bases, the J end lost 7 bases, and 10 bases lay between the germline ends. Germline loops: CDR1 ENHRY, CDR2 SYGVKD. The CDR3 protein is CAISGGLSEKLFF. The CDR3 DNA reads TGTGCCATCAGTGGGGGTTTAAGTGAAAAACTGTTTTTT.

This clonotype was recorded many times. The DNA for the CDR3 is TGCAGTGCTTCGGACAGGGATCGAGTAGCCAAAAACATTCAGTACTTC. Its translation is CSASDRDRVAKNIQYF. V usage is TRBV20-1 and J usage is TRBJ2-4, with TRBD1 matching over 8 bases. The CDR3 spans 16 residues. The ends lost 5 bases at V and 0 bases at J; junction bases unmatched: 9. Germline-derived CDR1 and CDR2 are DFQATT and SNEGSKA (reference sequence).

This clonotype was detected only a few times. V is TRBV5-5 and J is TRBJ1-5, with D hard to call. This CDR3 is built from 14 residues. V was pared by 1 base and J by 4 bases, with 9 bases between. Germline V lookup: CDR1 SGHKS, CDR2 YYEKEE (reference sequence). Written as DNA, the CDR3 is TGTGCCAGCAGCTTGAATGTTGGAAATCAGCCCCAGCATTTT. This encodes CASSLNVGNQPQHF.

There are a few counts of this clonotype. The gene calls are TRBV29-1 and TRBJ2-2, with 8 bases that match TRBD1. Germline V CDR1 and CDR2: SQVTM, ANQGSEA. V dropped 6 bases and J dropped 5; count of bases not matched to a gene: 5. This CDR3 comprises 13 residues. The CDR3 nucleotides read TGCAGCGTAAAGACAGGGGTTACCGGGGAGCTGTTTTTT. Its translation is CSVKTGVTGELFF.

The chain joins TRBV4-1 to TRBJ2-7; 8 positions agree with TRBD2. The ends lost 0 bases at V and 3 bases at J; junction bases unmatched: 4. Germline lookup yields CDR1 MGHRA and CDR2 YSYEKL. The CDR3 sequence is 15 residues long. CDR3 residues: CASSQDRLAGYEQYF. The CDR3 coding sequence is TGCGCCAGCAGCCAAGACAGGCTAGCGGGCTACGAGCAGTACTTC.

This clonotype has just one count. V usage is TRBV7-2 and J usage is TRBJ1-5, with 7 bases matching TRBD1. The CDR3 has 19 residues. Germline V gives CDR1 SGHTA, CDR2 FQGNSA. V shed 5 bases, J shed 2 bases, and the junction held 18 bases outside the gene matches. The CDR3 spells CASSPNTGYRQGGNQPQHF. Here the CDR3 DNA reads TGTGCCAGCAGCCCAAACACAGGGTATAGACAGGGTGGCAATCAGCCCCAGCATTTT.

The chain is built from TRBV3-1 and TRBJ1-4; D unresolved. This CDR3 has 12 amino acids. Per germline, CDR1 LGHDT and CDR2 YNNKEL (reference sequence). Trimming took off 5 bases at V and 7 bases at J, with 8 bases between the two ends. CDR3 in amino acids: CASSTHSEKLFF. For the CDR3, the DNA is TGTGCCAGCAGCACCCACAGTGAAAAACTGTTTTTT.

This clonotype has a handful of counts. The J gene is TRBJ2-3, the V gene TRBV10-2; D is unresolved. CDR3 length: 15 residues. CDR1 is WSHSY and CDR2 is SAAADI in the germline V gene. The V end lost 6 bases, the J end lost 6 bases, and 19 bases lay between the germline ends. CDR3 bases: TGCGCCAGCAGCGGATCGCTGGCGAGACGGGATACGCAGTATTTT. Its translation: CASSGSLARRDTQYF.

This clonotype has a count of ten or more. The CDR3 region is CASSLGNQPQHF. The CDR3 nucleotides read TGTGCCAGCAGCTTGGGCAATCAGCCCCAGCATTTT. The chain has TRBV7-9 and TRBJ1-5; D is uncertain. Germline values: CDR1 SEHNR, CDR2 FQNEAQ (reference sequence). Trimming cost V 3 bases and J 2 bases, with 2 bases left between them. The CDR3 runs to 12 residues.

The chain carries TRBV5-1 and TRBJ2-3; D is unresolved. Germline values: CDR1 SGHRS, CDR2 YFSETQ. There are 14 residues in the CDR3. The V and J ends lost 0 bases and 3 bases respectively, with 8 bases between them. The CDR3 reads CASSLVGRTDTQYF. DNA for the CDR3: TGCGCCAGCAGCTTGGTGGGCAGAACAGATACGCAGTATTTT.

This clonotype has only a few counts. The rearrangement uses TRBV7-9 and TRBJ2-2; no firm D call. Germline V lookup: CDR1 SEHNR, CDR2 FQNEAQ (reference sequence). The CDR3 covers 14 residues. With 2 bases removed from V and 0 bases from J, the gap between germline ends came to 4 bases. CDR3 nucleotides: TGTGCCAGCAGCTTACATACGAACACCGGGGAGCTGTTTTTT. Its protein is CASSLHTNTGELFF.

This clonotype was recorded a few times. The chain joins TRBV27 to TRBJ2-4; 9 nucleotides agree with TRBD2. Losses at the gene ends were 2 bases for V and 8 bases for J; bases not matched to a gene: 7. This CDR3 region has 15 residues. The germline V gene encodes CDR1 MNHEY and CDR2 SMNVEV (reference sequence). CDR3 sequence: CASSLEAGGPHIQYF. The CDR3 DNA reads TGTGCCAGCAGTTTAGAGGCGGGGGGGCCTCACATTCAGTACTTC.

CDR3 nucleotide sequence: TGTGCCAGCAGCAGTACAGGGTGGGATGGCTACACCTTC. Protein: CASSSTGWDGYTF. The gene calls are TRBV7-3 and TRBJ1-2; D perhaps matches TRBD1 (6 bases). Trimming cost V 5 bases and J 6 bases, with 13 bases left between them. Germline lookup yields CDR1 SGHTA and CDR2 FQGTGA. This CDR3 region has 13 residues.

Only a few counts were recorded for this clonotype. This chain links TRBV15 with TRBJ2-2; D is unresolved. CDR3 length equals 14 residues. Germline assignment: CDR1 LNHNV and CDR2 YYDKDF (reference sequence). V gave up 0 bases and J gave up 6 bases, with 8 bases separating them. CDR3: CATSRDGNAGELFF. DNA for the CDR3: TGTGCCACCAGCAGAGATGGTAATGCCGGGGAGCTGTTTTTT.

This clonotype was observed at least ten times. The chain employs TRBV7-2 and TRBJ2-7, with D unresolved. The CDR3 is 12 amino acids. Germline V gene data show CDR1 as SGHTA and CDR2 as FQGNSA. The germline V and J ends were trimmed by 6 bases and 2 bases, with 8 bases remaining between them. The CDR3 DNA follows: TGTGCCAGCAGTTTATCCACCTACGAGCAGTACTTC. This translates into CASSLSTYEQYF.

The J gene is TRBJ2-2, the V gene TRBV4-3; D is unclear. The germline gives CDR1 LGHNA, CDR2 YSLEER. This CDR3 contains 15 residues. Deletions cut 2 bases from V and 7 bases from J, with 14 bases between. CDR3 nucleotide sequence: TGCGCCAGCAGCCAAACGCTCCCCCCGGGCGGGGAGCTGTTTTTT. It encodes CASSQTLPPGGELFF.

Notes on this clonotype: The junction does not match germline at one end; this may be a read error. The chain uses TRBV7-2 and TRBJ2-5; D is unresolved. The CDR3 is made up of 9 amino acids. Germline V gene lookup returns CDR1 SGHTA and CDR2 FQGNSA. The CDR3 here is CASSLEQVF. The CDR3 region has the DNA TGTGCCAGCAGCTTAGAGCAGGTATTC.

V usage is TRBV3-1 and J usage is TRBJ2-7; D is undetermined. The J call is in doubt because the DNA end fits TRBJ2-5 better. Looked up from germline, CDR1 is LGHDT and CDR2 is YNNKEL (reference sequence). The CDR3 loop spans 14 amino acids. The CDR3 here is CASSPSWGQETQYF. The DNA of the CDR3 is TGTGCCAGCAGCCCCAGTTGGGGCCAAGAGACCCAGTACTTC.

This clonotype was counted a few times. The chain recombines TRBV2 with TRBJ2-5; D is perhaps TRBD2 (5 bases). The germline V gene encodes CDR1 SNHLY and CDR2 FYNNEI. V lost 5 bases to trimming and J lost 5 bases, with 12 bases between them. CDR3 length: 13 amino acids. This CDR3 reads CASSNRGQETQYF. Here the CDR3 DNA reads TGTGCCAGCAGTAATCGGGGTCAGGAGACCCAGTACTTC. Combining the CDR3 with reference TRBV2 and TRBJ2-5 gives the whole variable domain EPEVTQTPSHQVTQMGQEVILRCVPISNHLYFYWYRQILGQKVEFLVSFYNNEISEKSEIFDDQFSVERPDGSNFTLKIRSTKLEDSAMYFCASSNRGQETQYFGPGTRLLVL.